Shown below are 24 T cell receptor beta chains from a single sample sequenced in a study of neurological immune-mediated disorders. One entry per CDR3 protein, called by TCRdb with MiXCR from the 5' RACE reads. The table shows around 16,000 distinct CDR3 sequences, with about 15% occurring only once. Sequenced: PBMCs. The receptors were gathered from a man aged 55 to 70 with HTLV-1-associated myelopathy (HAM/TSP).

V usage is TRBV12-3 or TRBV12-4 and J usage is TRBJ2-5, with 8 bases that match TRBD2. V lost 8 bases, J lost 2 bases, and 10 bases stayed unmatched. This CDR3 has 15 amino acids. The CDR3 DNA is TGTGCCAGCCTCCGGGGGGGGGCACTACAAGAGACCCAGTACTTC. Residues: CASLRGGALQETQYF.

This clonotype was counted many times. The chain combines TRBV27 with TRBJ2-7, with 8 positions matching TRBD1. The CDR3 totals 14 residues. V shed 5 bases, J shed 2 bases, and the junction held 5 bases outside the gene matches. Germline-derived CDR1 and CDR2 are MNHEY and SMNVEV (reference sequence). CDR3 nucleotide sequence: TGTGCCAGCAGTCCGGGACAGGCACCCTACGAGCAGTACTTC. It specifies CASSPGQAPYEQYF.

This clonotype has at least ten counts. The chain uses TRBV6-1 and TRBJ2-3; no reliable D call. The CDR3 runs to 16 residues. In germline, CDR1 is MNHNS, CDR2 SASEGT. Trimming removed 2 bases from V and 0 bases from J, with 12 bases in between. The CDR3 DNA is TGTGCCAGCAGTGAAATGTTACGGCCTAGCACAGATACGCAGTATTTT. This translates into CASSEMLRPSTDTQYF.

This clonotype was counted ten times or more. V and J are TRBV5-5 and TRBJ1-3, with a possible D match to TRBD1 (5 bases). Germline loops: CDR1 SGHKS, CDR2 YYEKEE (reference sequence). The ends were cut back, 0 bases at V and 0 bases at J, with 19 bases in the middle. This CDR3 contains 19 residues. Written as DNA, the CDR3 is TGTGCCAGCAGCTTGGGGACAAGGGTCCCCTTTGTCTCTGGAAACACCATATATTTT. This translates into CASSLGTRVPFVSGNTIYF.

This clonotype has at least ten counts. The V and J genes are TRBV5-6 and TRBJ1-6; TRBD1 agrees at 11 bases. The V gene end was trimmed by 4 bases and the J gene end by 6 bases; junction bases not matched to a gene: 6. CDR3 length equals 16 residues. Germline lookup yields CDR1 SGHDT and CDR2 YYEEEE. The CDR3 region is CASSVGQGASNSPLHF. DNA for the CDR3: TGTGCCAGCAGCGTAGGACAGGGGGCGAGTAATTCACCCCTCCACTTT.

The table lists this clonotype with many counts. This chain connects TRBV29-1 to TRBJ2-3; D may be TRBD2 (6 bases). The CDR3 totals 15 residues. V was trimmed by 7 bases and J by 0 bases, leaving 17 bases between them. Germline V lookup: CDR1 SQVTM, CDR2 ANQGSEA. This CDR3 reads CSERRGTSSTDTQYF. CDR3 bases: TGCAGCGAGAGGCGGGGAACCTCTAGCACAGATACGCAGTATTTT.

The chain employs TRBV7-9 and TRBJ2-1; no clear D gene. The germline CDR1 and CDR2 sequences are SEHNR and FQNEAQ (reference sequence). CDR3 size: 10 residues. V was cut by 11 bases and J by 3 bases, with 5 bases left in between. CDR3 region: CAPDYNEQFF. CDR3 sequence (DNA): TGTGCCCCGGACTACAATGAGCAGTTCTTC.

This clonotype showed up many times. The CDR3 nucleotides read TGCGCCAGCAGTGAGTCTGCTACCAAAAACATTCAGTACTTC. This encodes CASSESATKNIQYF. The V gene is TRBV10-2, the J gene TRBJ2-4; D is unclear. The germline gives CDR1 WSHSY, CDR2 SAAADI. This CDR3 contains 14 residues. Trimming pared 0 bases from V and 2 bases from J, leaving 5 bases between.

This clonotype came up many times. The chain uses TRBV5-1 and TRBJ1-6, with D possibly matching TRBD1 (5 bases). Germline lookup yields CDR1 SGHRS and CDR2 YFSETQ. The ends were cut back, 0 bases at V and 6 bases at J, with 7 bases in the middle. The length of the CDR3 is 14 residues. CDR3 sequence (DNA): TGCGCCAGCAGCTTGGAACAGGCTAATTCACCCCTCCACTTT. This gives the protein CASSLEQANSPLHF.

This clonotype has at least ten counts. The chain recombines TRBV6-6 with TRBJ1-1; D perhaps matches TRBD1 (6 bases). The CDR3 covers 13 residues. V was trimmed by 6 bases and J by 7 bases, leaving 15 bases between them. The germline V gene has CDR1 MNHNY and CDR2 SVGAGI (reference sequence). CDR3 amino acids: CASRLGQTGEAFF. The CDR3, as DNA: TGTGCCAGCAGACTGGGACAAACGGGTGAAGCTTTCTTT.

This clonotype was found many times. The rearrangement links TRBV20-1 to TRBJ2-5; 9 nucleotides align to TRBD2. Germline V gene lookup returns CDR1 DFQATT and CDR2 SNEGSKA (reference sequence). The trim removed 5 bases at V and 3 bases at J, leaving 13 bases unmatched. This CDR3 has 16 amino acids. The CDR3 loop is CSAQLWGLASKETQYF. CDR3 nucleotides: TGCAGTGCTCAACTCTGGGGACTAGCATCTAAAGAGACCCAGTACTTC.

By share, this clonotype counts as medium-sized. The rearrangement uses TRBV6-6 and TRBJ1-6; 9 positions match TRBD1. The V gene's germline CDR1 is MNHNY and CDR2 SVGAGI (reference sequence). With 6 bases clipped from V and 14 bases from J, the junction kept 11 bases outside the gene matches. The CDR3 is 14 residues long. CDR3 residues: CASSPRDRDNSLHF. The DNA of the CDR3 is TGTGCCAGCAGCCCCCGGGACAGGGATAATTCCCTCCACTTT.

This clonotype was seen at least ten times. The V call is TRBV5-1, the J call TRBJ2-5; the D gene could be TRBD1 or TRBD2 (5 bases each). The CDR3 loop spans 16 amino acids. The germline V and J ends were trimmed by 7 bases and 1 base, with 20 bases remaining between them. Germline assignment: CDR1 SGHRS and CDR2 YFSETQ. CDR3 residues: CASVVEGNAGQETQYF. In DNA form, the CDR3 reads TGCGCCAGCGTCGTCGAGGGGAATGCTGGCCAAGAGACCCAGTACTTC. Combining the CDR3 with reference TRBV5-1 and TRBJ2-5 gives the whole variable domain KAGVTQTPRYLIKTRGQQVTLSCSPISGHRSVSWYQQTPGQGLQFLFEYFSETQRNKGNFPGRFSGRQFSNSRSEMNVSTLELGDSALYLCASVVEGNAGQETQYFGPGTRLLVL.

This clonotype has a count of ten or more. V usage is TRBV12-3 or TRBV12-4 and J usage is TRBJ2-4; 9 bases agree with TRBD1. The CDR3 has 16 amino acids. V gave up 4 bases and J gave up 6 bases; unmatched junction bases: 10. CDR3 coding DNA: TGTGCCAGCAGTTCCGGGACAGGGTGGGGAGGAAACATTCAGTACTTC. Its translation is CASSSGTGWGGNIQYF.

This clonotype was picked up many times. Here the CDR3 reads CASSLSWTASGNTIYF. CDR3 nucleotides: TGTGCCAGCAGCTTATCCTGGACAGCGTCTGGAAACACCATATATTTT. The chain is built from TRBV7-6 and TRBJ1-3; D possibly corresponds to TRBD1 (6 bases). This CDR3 region has 16 residues. Trimming removed 2 bases at V and 1 base at J, with 12 bases between. The germline V gene encodes CDR1 SGHVS and CDR2 FNYEAQ.

This clonotype was observed at least ten times. The gene calls are TRBV20-1 and TRBJ2-3; D remains unclear. V dropped 0 bases and J dropped 5 bases, with 12 bases sitting between them. The CDR3 covers 14 residues. Looked up from germline, CDR1 is DFQATT and CDR2 is SNEGSKA (reference sequence). The CDR3 loop reads CSARDSGSRDTQYF. In DNA, the CDR3 is TGCAGTGCTAGAGATTCCGGGTCGAGAGATACGCAGTATTTT.

This clonotype appeared many times. This chain links TRBV28 with TRBJ2-5; 9 positions match TRBD1. Germline V CDR1 and CDR2: MDHEN, SYDVKM. The CDR3 extends over 14 amino acids. The V gene end was trimmed by 5 bases and the J gene end by 6 bases; junction bases not matched to a gene: 7. The DNA for the CDR3 is TGTGCCAGCAGTGGCACAGGGGGCTTGAAGACCCAGTACTTC. Translation: CASSGTGGLKTQYF.

Ten or more counts support this clonotype. The chain has TRBV7-2 and TRBJ1-1; D is ambiguous. The CDR3 runs 13 residues. CDR1 is SGHTA and CDR2 is FQGNSA in the germline V gene. V was cut by 4 bases and J by 4 bases, with 10 bases left in between. The CDR3 region is CASSSSFGTEAFF. The CDR3 DNA sequence: TGTGCCAGCAGCTCGTCTTTTGGCACTGAAGCTTTCTTT.

This clonotype was found once. The chain uses TRBV5-1 and TRBJ2-1; 8 nucleotides line up with TRBD2. The germline V gene has CDR1 SGHRS and CDR2 YFSETQ. After removal of 4 bases from V and 5 bases from J, the junction contained 8 bases not matched to a gene. The CDR3 sequence is 15 residues long. The CDR3 reads CASSREGGSNNEQFF. The CDR3 coding sequence is TGCGCCAGCAGCCGGGAGGGGGGGTCGAACAATGAGCAGTTCTTC. Full variable domain (remainder filled in from reference TRBV5-1 and TRBJ2-1): KAGVTQTPRYLIKTRGQQVTLSCSPISGHRSVSWYQQTPGQGLQFLFEYFSETQRNKGNFPGRFSGRQFSNSRSEMNVSTLELGDSALYLCASSREGGSNNEQFFGPGTRLTVL.

This clonotype was seen ten or more times. The chain employs TRBV2 and TRBJ2-3; a possible D gene is TRBD2 (5 bases). Trimming removed 4 bases from V and 5 bases from J, with 19 bases in between. This CDR3 spans 16 amino acids. Germline-derived CDR1 and CDR2 are SNHLY and FYNNEI. The CDR3 DNA reads as TGTGCCAGCAGTGGACGGACTCCGTCCCCGCGAGATACGCAGTATTTT. This sequence encodes CASSGRTPSPRDTQYF.

The table lists this clonotype with many counts. The chain uses TRBV11-2 and TRBJ1-4; no clear D. Germline V gives CDR1 SGHAT, CDR2 FQNNGV. The ends were cut back, 2 bases at V and 8 bases at J, with 9 bases in the middle. CDR3 size: 13 residues. Here the CDR3 DNA reads TGTGCCAGCAGCTTAAAAATCCAAGAAAAACTGTTTTTT. Translated, it gives CASSLKIQEKLFF.

This clonotype has at least ten counts. V is TRBV12-3 or TRBV12-4 and J is TRBJ1-1, with 7 bases identical to TRBD1. The ends lost 5 bases at V and 0 bases at J; junction bases unmatched: 6. This CDR3 has 15 residues. The CDR3 sequence is CASSQQGHMNTEAFF. DNA of the CDR3: TGTGCCAGCAGTCAACAGGGGCACATGAACACTGAAGCTTTCTTT.

This clonotype has ten or more counts. The chain has TRBV2 and TRBJ2-2, with D maybe TRBD1 (6 bases). Germline V gene lookup returns CDR1 SNHLY and CDR2 FYNNEI. The CDR3 has 14 amino acids. V was trimmed by 6 bases and J by 4 bases, leaving 12 bases between them. CDR3 bases: TGTGCCAGCAGCGGGCTCAGGGGCACCGGGGAGCTGTTTTTT. Residues: CASSGLRGTGELFF.

The chain is built from TRBV7-9 and TRBJ2-1, with TRBD1 identical over 7 bases. The CDR3 loop spans 12 amino acids. CDR1 is SEHNR and CDR2 is FQNEAQ in the germline V gene (reference sequence). Germline trimming cut 11 bases from V and 5 bases from J; bases unmatched to any gene: 6. CDR3 region: CASKGADNEQFF. The CDR3 coding sequence is TGTGCCTCCAAGGGGGCGGACAATGAGCAGTTCTTC.